This T cell receptor beta chain was captured in a study of cytomegalovirus exposure and HLA in healthy donors. Notes on this clone: Its antigen remains unidentified.

This CDR3 comprises 14 residues. The V and J ends lost 6 bases and 7 bases respectively, with 18 bases between them. The germline V gene encodes CDR1 WSHSY and CDR2 SAAADI. The PCR contained 60 Vbeta and 13 Jbeta primers. Assay used: immunoSEQ multiplex PCR; TCRdb lists only in-frame clones, some missing. The table has some 120,000 clones, roughly 78% seen once; the top ten hold roughly 9.6%. Whole-study findings and limits: A link between a missense DCLRE1C variant and TCR beta V- and J-gene trimming emerged from a later analysis. Investigators reported approximately 150 TCR beta chains as tied to cytomegalovirus.

The sequence was obtained from a man aged 30-40 years in good health and CMV-seropositive. V and J are TRBV10-2 and TRBJ1-1; tentative D call: TRBD1 (5 bases). Sequenced input: PBMCs. Here the CDR3 DNA reads TGCGCCAGCAGACTAACACAGGCTCCAAATGAAGCTTTCTTT. It is translated as CASRLTQAPNEAFF.